This T cell receptor beta chain was captured by sequencing in a study of blood T cell repertoires in COVID-19. The CDR3 length is 17 residues. V gave up 3 bases and J gave up 0 bases, with 15 bases separating them. Germline CDR1 and CDR2: SGHAT and FQNNGV. Per the authors' pipeline: For nucleated cells, counts were estimated from reference gene primer amplification. Repertoires were generated with immunoSEQ multiplex PCR, while TCRdb's copy carries only in-frame clones and drops some. From that table come the V and J calls and clone size; the DNA was used to work out D and trimming. The repertoire has roughly 250,000 clones, around 85% of them found once; the top ten carry 0.85% to 1%. Enrollment of patients from Seattle took place during active infection, with longitudinal follow-up.

V usage is TRBV11-2 and J usage is TRBJ2-4, with D maybe TRBD1 (6 bases). The sequenced sample was peripheral blood. This sequence was found in a human donor with COVID-19, enrolled during active disease. The donor label of this sample is uncertain. CDR3 in amino acids: CASSFRGTNLAKNIQYF. CDR3 sequence (DNA): TGTGCCAGCAGCTTCCGAGGGACAAATCTAGCCAAAAACATTCAGTACTTC.